This T cell receptor (beta chain) comes out of a study of human T cells and chemical hapten exposure. General study points: DPC sensitization did not alter TCRs above 1 in 1000 frequency.

Individual cDNA molecules received unique molecular identifiers in the library. As processed by the authors: Individual samples carried between 23,224 and 690,600 TCRs, with some 100,000 as the median. TCRdb re-called the RACE reads through MiXCR, storing one row per CDR3 protein. The V and J calls and clone size come from TCRdb's table, not from the authors' own analysis. In the table there are about 130,000 distinct CDR3 sequences, approximately 10% of which are singletons. V lost 9 bases, J lost 3 bases, and 5 bases stayed unmatched. Germline loops: CDR1 ENHRY, CDR2 SYGVKD. This CDR3 is built from 12 residues. The sample's time point: healthy volunteer bleed at 2 weeks. Unfractionated whole blood was the source from which total RNA was extracted. Comment on this clonotype: Its specificity is not known.

The sequencing input was whole blood. The clonotype originates from a male donor in good health. Some clones in this sample may be carry-over from other donors' samples. This rearrangement joins TRBV10-3 to TRBJ2-7; 7 bases fit TRBD2. The CDR3 sequence is CAIAGEDYEQYF. The CDR3 DNA reads as TGTGCCATTGCGGGAGAAGACTACGAGCAGTACTTC.